Listed below are T cell receptor beta chains from one sample, sequenced in a study of PD-L1 blockade in urothelial cancer. The data were produced by immunoSEQ multiplex PCR, yet TCRdb's version contains in-frame clones alone and is incomplete. The repertoire includes some 38,000 clones, around 85% of them detected once, and roughly 15% sits in the top ten. The specimen was PBMCs, collected around atezolizumab (anti-PD-L1) treatment. These receptors originate from a man older than 75 with urothelial cancer. Each CDR3 is given with its conserved first and last residue. Each record gives: D gene, J gene, V gene, clone size, CDR3 protein, CDR3 DNA. A D gene is named only where the DNA matches it firmly. Clone size, where shown, is once, few, many, or a class for clones that have expanded.

D gene: NA
J gene: TRBJ2-7
V gene: TRBV7-2
clone size: NA
CDR3 protein: CASSLVVGSSYEQYF
CDR3 DNA: TGTGCCAGCAGCTTAGTAGTAGGGAGCTCCTACGAGCAGTACTTC

D gene: NA
J gene: TRBJ2-1
V gene: TRBV15
clone size: NA
CDR3 protein: CATSRGIQGYEQFF
CDR3 DNA: TGTGCCACCAGCAGAGGAATACAGGGCTATGAGCAGTTCTTC

D gene: TRBD1
J gene: TRBJ1-2
V gene: TRBV4-1
clone size: NA
CDR3 protein: CASSQPDRVGYGYTF
CDR3 DNA: TGCGCCAGCAGCCAACCCGACAGGGTGGGCTATGGCTACACCTTC

D gene: TRBD2
J gene: TRBJ2-3
V gene: TRBV4-1
clone size: NA
CDR3 protein: CASSQDTAGGRDTQYF
CDR3 DNA: TGCGCCAGCAGCCAAGACACGGCGGGAGGGCGGGATACGCAGTATTTT

D gene: TRBD1
J gene: TRBJ2-5
V gene: TRBV4-3
clone size: NA
CDR3 protein: CASSHNRGAWETQYF
CDR3 DNA: TGCGCCAGCAGCCACAACAGGGGGGCCTGGGAGACCCAGTACTTC

D gene: TRBD1
J gene: TRBJ1-2
V gene: TRBV5-6
clone size: NA
CDR3 protein: CASSPTTQGAYGYTF
CDR3 DNA: TGTGCCAGCAGCCCGACTACACAGGGGGCCTATGGCTACACCTTC

D gene: TRBD2
J gene: TRBJ2-7
V gene: TRBV5-1
clone size: NA
CDR3 protein: CASSSLAGESDEQYF
CDR3 DNA: TGCGCCAGCAGCTCCTTAGCGGGAGAATCCGACGAGCAGTACTTC

D gene: TRBD1
J gene: TRBJ2-2
V gene: TRBV6-1
clone size: NA
CDR3 protein: CASSVQGPNTGELFF
CDR3 DNA: TGTGCCAGCAGTGTACAGGGGCCGAACACCGGGGAGCTGTTTTTT

D gene: TRBD2
J gene: TRBJ2-5
V gene: TRBV7-2
clone size: NA
CDR3 protein: CASSLTRLARETQYF
CDR3 DNA: TGTGCCAGCAGCTTAACCCGACTAGCAAGGGAGACCCAGTACTTC

D gene: TRBD1
J gene: TRBJ1-1
V gene: TRBV4-3
clone size: NA
CDR3 protein: CASSQGDRATEAFF
CDR3 DNA: TGCGCCAGCAGCCAAGGGGACAGGGCCACTGAAGCTTTCTTT

D gene: TRBD2
J gene: TRBJ2-5
V gene: TRBV7-6
clone size: NA
CDR3 protein: CASSLTSGSETQYF
CDR3 DNA: TGTGCCAGCAGTTTAACTAGCGGGAGTGAGACCCAGTACTTC

D gene: NA
J gene: TRBJ2-7
V gene: TRBV27
clone size: NA
CDR3 protein: CASGSPQGPYEQYF
CDR3 DNA: TGTGCCAGCGGGTCCCCACAGGGACCCTACGAGCAGTACTTC

D gene: TRBD1
J gene: TRBJ2-1
V gene: TRBV5-8
clone size: NA
CDR3 protein: CASSSTPGQAPWEQFF
CDR3 DNA: TGTGCCAGCAGCTCCACCCCGGGACAGGCCCCGTGGGAGCAGTTCTTC

D gene: NA
J gene: TRBJ1-3
V gene: TRBV19
clone size: once
CDR3 protein: CAIPLLGGGNTIYF
CDR3 DNA: TGTGCCATCCCACTACTCGGGGGGGGAAACACCATATATTTT

D gene: NA
J gene: TRBJ2-7
V gene: TRBV28
clone size: NA
CDR3 protein: CASSFVPTSYEQYF
CDR3 DNA: TGTGCCAGCAGTTTTGTGCCCACGAGTTACGAGCAGTACTTC

D gene: TRBD1
J gene: TRBJ1-2
V gene: TRBV5-6
clone size: NA
CDR3 protein: CASSLRSTGTGSYGYTF
CDR3 DNA: TGTGCCAGCAGCTTGCGGTCCACCGGGACAGGGTCCTATGGCTACACCTTC

D gene: NA
J gene: TRBJ2-1
V gene: TRBV4-3
clone size: NA
CDR3 protein: CASSQVRGYNEQFF
CDR3 DNA: TGCGCCAGCAGCCAAGTAAGGGGGTACAATGAGCAGTTCTTC

D gene: TRBD2
J gene: TRBJ2-5
V gene: TRBV15
clone size: NA
CDR3 protein: CATSRDRGGTSGDQETQYF
CDR3 DNA: TGTGCCACCAGCAGAGATAGGGGGGGGACTAGCGGGGACCAAGAGACCCAGTACTTC

D gene: NA
J gene: TRBJ1-5
V gene: TRBV4-1
clone size: few
CDR3 protein: CASSRGPLATQPQHF
CDR3 DNA: TGCGCCAGCAGCAGAGGGCCATTAGCCACTCAGCCCCAGCATTTT

D gene: TRBD1
J gene: TRBJ2-2
V gene: TRBV19
clone size: once
CDR3 protein: CASNPQGAAGELFF
CDR3 DNA: TGTGCCAGTAACCCTCAGGGGGCCGCCGGGGAGCTGTTTTTT

D gene: NA
J gene: TRBJ1-2
V gene: TRBV15
clone size: NA
CDR3 protein: CATSRDGAGGYTF
CDR3 DNA: TGTGCCACCAGCAGAGATGGGGCTGGGGGCTACACCTTC

D gene: NA
J gene: TRBJ2-6
V gene: TRBV29-1
clone size: few
CDR3 protein: CSAIQGSSGANVLTF
CDR3 DNA: TGCAGCGCTATACAGGGCTCGTCTGGGGCCAACGTCCTGACTTTC

D gene: TRBD1
J gene: TRBJ2-1
V gene: TRBV6-5
clone size: NA
CDR3 protein: CASSFTGTGRVNEQFF
CDR3 DNA: TGTGCCAGCAGTTTTACCGGGACAGGGAGGGTCAATGAGCAGTTCTTC

D gene: TRBD2
J gene: TRBJ2-7
V gene: TRBV7-9
clone size: NA
CDR3 protein: CASSFSPGGNSYEQYF
CDR3 DNA: TGTGCCAGCAGCTTTTCACCGGGAGGAAACTCCTACGAGCAGTACTTC

D gene: NA
J gene: TRBJ2-1
V gene: TRBV6-5
clone size: NA
CDR3 protein: CASSYSLQQNNEQFF
CDR3 DNA: TGTGCCAGCAGTTACTCTTTACAGCAGAACAATGAGCAGTTCTTC

D gene: TRBD1
J gene: TRBJ1-2
V gene: TRBV5-1
clone size: NA
CDR3 protein: CASSPSDRGSYGYTF
CDR3 DNA: TGCGCCAGCAGCCCCTCGGACAGGGGTAGCTATGGCTACACCTTC

D gene: NA
J gene: TRBJ2-2
V gene: TRBV7-8
clone size: NA
CDR3 protein: CASSTLGVGTGELFF
CDR3 DNA: TGTGCCAGCAGCACATTGGGAGTTGGGACCGGGGAGCTGTTTTTT

D gene: TRBD2
J gene: TRBJ2-1
V gene: TRBV7-9
clone size: once
CDR3 protein: CASSPNPGREGNEQFF
CDR3 DNA: TGTGCCAGCAGCCCAAACCCTGGGCGGGAGGGTAATGAGCAGTTCTTC

D gene: TRBD2
J gene: TRBJ2-3
V gene: TRBV28
clone size: NA
CDR3 protein: CASSWTSGSSDTQYF
CDR3 DNA: TGTGCCAGCAGTTGGACTAGCGGGAGCTCAGATACGCAGTATTTT

D gene: NA
J gene: TRBJ2-1
V gene: TRBV6-4
clone size: NA
CDR3 protein: CASSDSHGNEQFF
CDR3 DNA: TGTGCCAGCAGTGACTCGCACGGGAATGAGCAGTTCTTC

D gene: NA
J gene: TRBJ2-7
V gene: TRBV6-1
clone size: NA
CDR3 protein: CASSEALRGTYEQYF
CDR3 DNA: TGTGCCAGCAGTGAAGCGCTTCGGGGGACTTACGAGCAGTACTTC

D gene: NA
J gene: TRBJ1-5
V gene: TRBV7-2
clone size: NA
CDR3 protein: CASSSDPGFQPQHF
CDR3 DNA: TGTGCCAGCAGCTCCGATCCAGGGTTTCAGCCCCAGCATTTT

D gene: TRBD2
J gene: TRBJ2-3
V gene: TRBV6-5
clone size: NA
CDR3 protein: CASSYSTSGRLDTQYF
CDR3 DNA: TGTGCCAGCAGTTACTCGACTAGCGGGAGATTGGATACGCAGTATTTT

D gene: TRBD2
J gene: TRBJ2-5
V gene: TRBV6-1
clone size: NA
CDR3 protein: CASRWTSGSGETQYF
CDR3 DNA: TGTGCCAGCAGATGGACTAGCGGGAGTGGAGAGACCCAGTACTTC

D gene: TRBD2
J gene: TRBJ2-7
V gene: TRBV9
clone size: NA
CDR3 protein: CASSVSGTTSYEQYF
CDR3 DNA: TGTGCCAGCAGCGTTAGCGGGACGACCTCCTACGAGCAGTACTTC

D gene: TRBD1
J gene: TRBJ2-3
V gene: TRBV5-6
clone size: NA
CDR3 protein: CASSFGQGFSDTQYF
CDR3 DNA: TGTGCCAGCAGCTTTGGACAGGGTTTTTCAGATACGCAGTATTTT

D gene: NA
J gene: TRBJ2-7
V gene: TRBV6-7
clone size: NA
CDR3 protein: CASSSKRSFHYEQYF
CDR3 DNA: TGTGCCAGCAGTTCAAAGCGGAGCTTCCATTACGAGCAGTACTTC

D gene: NA
J gene: TRBJ2-2
V gene: TRBV30
clone size: NA
CDR3 protein: CAWSVRGGAGGELFF
CDR3 DNA: TGTGCCTGGAGTGTAAGGGGGGGCGCAGGCGGGGAGCTGTTTTTT

D gene: TRBD1
J gene: TRBJ2-2
V gene: TRBV5-6
clone size: NA
CDR3 protein: CASSPRQGANTGELFF
CDR3 DNA: TGTGCCAGCAGCCCCCGACAGGGGGCGAACACCGGGGAGCTGTTTTTT

D gene: TRBD2
J gene: TRBJ2-7
V gene: TRBV11-2
clone size: NA
CDR3 protein: CASSSRRETSGNHEQYF
CDR3 DNA: TGTGCCAGCAGCTCCCGGAGGGAGACTAGCGGGAACCACGAGCAGTACTTC

D gene: NA
J gene: TRBJ2-3
V gene: TRBV19
clone size: NA
CDR3 protein: CASSIGSGDTQYF
CDR3 DNA: TGTGCCAGTAGTATAGGTTCGGGGGATACGCAGTATTTT

D gene: TRBD1
J gene: TRBJ1-1
V gene: TRBV10-3
clone size: NA
CDR3 protein: CAISVGQGATEAFF
CDR3 DNA: TGTGCCATCAGTGTGGGACAGGGGGCCACTGAAGCTTTCTTT

D gene: TRBD1
J gene: TRBJ2-7
V gene: TRBV18
clone size: NA
CDR3 protein: CASSPRFVGQGDLPTYEQYF
CDR3 DNA: TGTGCCAGCTCACCACGGTTCGTGGGACAGGGGGATTTACCGACCTACGAGCAGTACTTC

D gene: NA
J gene: TRBJ1-5
V gene: TRBV21-1
clone size: NA
CDR3 protein: CASSKGKDRRTGGQGSNQPQHF
CDR3 DNA: TGTGCCAGCAGCAAAGGAAAGGATAGGAGGACAGGGGGGCAGGGTAGCAATCAGCCCCAGCATTTT

D gene: NA
J gene: TRBJ1-2
V gene: TRBV28
clone size: few
CDR3 protein: CASAGAEYGYTF
CDR3 DNA: TGTGCCAGCGCGGGGGCCGAGTATGGCTACACCTTC

D gene: TRBD1
J gene: TRBJ1-2
V gene: TRBV6-4
clone size: NA
CDR3 protein: CASSESTGANYGYTF
CDR3 DNA: TGTGCCAGCAGTGAATCGACAGGGGCTAACTATGGCTACACCTTC

D gene: TRBD2
J gene: TRBJ2-5
V gene: TRBV5-1
clone size: NA
CDR3 protein: CASSPRTSGQETQYF
CDR3 DNA: TGCGCCAGCAGCCCGAGGACTAGCGGGCAAGAGACCCAGTACTTC

D gene: NA
J gene: TRBJ2-1
V gene: TRBV4-3
clone size: NA
CDR3 protein: CASSQDLTGSSYNEQFF
CDR3 DNA: TGCGCCAGCAGCCAAGATCTGACAGGTTCCTCCTACAATGAGCAGTTCTTC

D gene: NA
J gene: TRBJ2-7
V gene: TRBV2
clone size: NA
CDR3 protein: CASSEIRGTYEQYF
CDR3 DNA: TGTGCCAGCAGTGAAATCAGGGGCACTTACGAGCAGTACTTC